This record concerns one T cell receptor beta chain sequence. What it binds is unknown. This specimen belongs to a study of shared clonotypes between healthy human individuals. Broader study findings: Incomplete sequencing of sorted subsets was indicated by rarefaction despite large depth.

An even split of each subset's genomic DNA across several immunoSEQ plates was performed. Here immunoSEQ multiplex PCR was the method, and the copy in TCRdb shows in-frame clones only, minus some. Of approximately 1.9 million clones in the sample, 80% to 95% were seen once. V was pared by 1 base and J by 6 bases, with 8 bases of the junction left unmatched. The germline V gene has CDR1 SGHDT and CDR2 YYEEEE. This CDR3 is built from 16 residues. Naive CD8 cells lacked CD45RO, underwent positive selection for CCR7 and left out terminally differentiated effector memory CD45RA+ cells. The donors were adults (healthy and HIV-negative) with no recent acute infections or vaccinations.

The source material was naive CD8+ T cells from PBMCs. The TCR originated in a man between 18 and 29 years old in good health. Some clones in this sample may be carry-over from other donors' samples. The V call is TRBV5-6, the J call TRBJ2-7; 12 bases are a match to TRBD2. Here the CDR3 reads CASSLSSGTSGREQYF. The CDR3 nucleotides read TGTGCCAGCAGCTTGTCCTCCGGGACTAGCGGGCGCGAGCAGTACTTC.